What follows are 20 T cell receptor beta chains derived from one specimen sequenced in a study of blood T cell repertoires in COVID-19. The assay was immunoSEQ multiplex PCR, and TCRdb's table has in-frame clones only and misses some. This table has approximately 380,000 clones, roughly 91% appearing once. Sequencing was performed on PBMCs or T cells enriched from blood (not recorded which). These receptors were taken from a woman younger than 30 who had recovered from COVID-19.

V is TRBV6-1 and J is TRBJ1-3; TRBD1 matches at 8 bases. The J segment lost 2 bases and the V segment lost 3 bases, leaving 6 bases of the junction unmatched. The V gene's germline CDR1 is MNHNS and CDR2 SASEGT. The CDR3 length is 16 residues. CDR3 loop: CASSEVDRGPGNTIYF. The CDR3 DNA sequence: TGTGCCAGCAGTGAGGTTGACAGGGGTCCTGGAAACACCATATATTTT.

The rearrangement links TRBV5-1 to TRBJ1-1, with 7 bases identical to TRBD1. V was pared by 5 bases and J by 5 bases, with 3 bases of the junction left unmatched. The germline V gene encodes CDR1 SGHRS and CDR2 YFSETQ. The CDR3 length is 12 residues. The CDR3: CASRSGQTEAFF. The CDR3, as DNA: TGCGCCAGCAGGTCGGGACAGACTGAAGCTTTCTTT.

This clone was seen only a few times. This chain uses TRBV2 with TRBJ2-2, with 15 bases identical to TRBD2. V trimming: 6 bases; J trimming: 2 bases; junction bases outside the gene matches: 16. Germline lookup yields CDR1 SNHLY and CDR2 FYNNEI. This CDR3 spans 21 amino acids. CDR3 in DNA: TGTGCCAGCAGAAACACCCCGGGACTAGCGGGGGGAAGATTAAACACCGGGGAGCTGTTTTTT. It specifies CASRNTPGLAGGRLNTGELFF.

This clone was observed a single time. The gene calls are TRBV4-3 and TRBJ2-3; 12 bases map to TRBD2. The CDR3 contains 17 residues. Germline loops: CDR1 LGHNA, CDR2 YSLEER. V lost 3 bases, J lost 3 bases, and 7 bases stayed unmatched. Written as DNA, the CDR3 is TGCGCCAGCAGCCAGACTAGCGGGGGAGCCACGACAGATACGCAGTATTTT. This gives the protein CASSQTSGGATTDTQYF.

The rearrangement links TRBV7-9 to TRBJ1-4; 9 nucleotides line up with TRBD1. Germline V gives CDR1 SEHNR, CDR2 FQNEAQ (reference sequence). The V gene end was trimmed by 5 bases and the J gene end by 6 bases; junction bases not matched to a gene: 4. The CDR3 sequence is 14 residues long. The CDR3 sequence: CASSDRDRDEKLFF. CDR3 nucleotides: TGTGCCAGCAGCGACCGGGACAGGGATGAAAAACTGTTTTTT.

The chain couples TRBV10-2 to TRBJ2-5, with TRBD1 matching 7 bases. Germline CDR1 is WSHSY and CDR2 is SAAADI. The CDR3 contains 14 residues. V shed 2 bases and J 5 bases; nucleotides not matched to a gene: 5. As DNA, the CDR3 is TGCGCCAGCAGTGAGATGGGCAGGGGGGAGACCCAGTACTTC. Protein product: CASSEMGRGETQYF.

This chain joins TRBV11-3 and TRBJ2-7; no reliable D call. This CDR3 spans 14 amino acids. Germline CDR1 reads SGHNT; CDR2 reads YENEEA. The ends were cut back, 1 base at V and 5 bases at J, with 12 bases in the middle. In DNA, the CDR3 is TGTGCCAGCAGCTTAGGGTTTTCCGGAGACGAGCAGTACTTC. It encodes CASSLGFSGDEQYF.

In this sample, this clone turned up once. The rearrangement joins TRBV12-3 or TRBV12-4 to TRBJ2-4; 9 bases fit TRBD1. This CDR3 region has 13 residues. The junction had 4 bases not matched to a gene; V was cut back by 4 bases and J by 9 bases. The CDR3 DNA reads TGTGCCAGCAGTTGGACAGGGGAGGTCATTCAGTACTTC. Its translation is CASSWTGEVIQYF.

This clone has a handful of counts. This chain joins TRBV12-3 or TRBV12-4 and TRBJ1-2, with unresolved D. CDR3 length: 11 amino acids. V dropped 6 bases and J dropped 2 bases, with 4 bases sitting between them. For the CDR3, the DNA is TGTGCCAGCAGGGCAAACTATGGCTACACCTTC. This codes for CASRANYGYTF.

The rearrangement uses TRBV2 and TRBJ1-4; D possibly corresponds to TRBD1 (6 bases). Trimming took 5 bases from V and 4 from J, leaving 17 bases between them. The CDR3 is 16 amino acids. In germline, CDR1 is SNHLY, CDR2 FYNNEI. The CDR3 reads CASSPFGLGGNEKLFF. The CDR3 DNA sequence: TGTGCCAGCAGTCCCTTTGGTTTAGGGGGTAATGAAAAACTGTTTTTT.

This rearrangement joins TRBV2 to TRBJ1-5; 7 bases are a match to TRBD1. The V segment lost 2 bases and the J segment 6 bases; nucleotides outside the gene matches: 4. The CDR3 is 14 amino acids. Germline-derived CDR1 and CDR2 are SNHLY and FYNNEI. CDR3 amino acids: CASSEQGVGQPQHF. The CDR3 coding sequence is TGTGCCAGCAGTGAACAGGGGGTTGGTCAGCCCCAGCATTTT.

This chain uses TRBV7-9 with TRBJ1-6, with TRBD1 identical over 8 bases. Losses at the gene ends were 0 bases for V and 10 bases for J; bases not matched to a gene: 14. In germline, CDR1 is SEHNR, CDR2 FQNEAQ (reference sequence). The CDR3 extends over 18 amino acids. The CDR3 reads CASSLAGTQGQGSSPLHF. CDR3 DNA sequence: TGTGCCAGCAGCTTAGCCGGAACTCAAGGACAGGGTTCCTCACCCCTCCACTTT.

The gene calls are TRBV9 and TRBJ2-3; 11 nucleotides agree with TRBD2. The V gene's germline CDR1 is SGDLS and CDR2 YYNGEE. There are 17 residues in the CDR3. V was clipped by 0 bases and J by 5 bases; unmatched bases: 8. The CDR3 sequence is CASSVGVAGGHEDTQYF. DNA for the CDR3: TGTGCCAGCAGCGTAGGGGTAGCGGGGGGGCATGAAGATACGCAGTATTTT.

CDR3 coding DNA: TGTGCCAGCAGTGGGGGGCCAGTGAGCCCCCAGCATTTT. Translation gives CASSGGPVSPQHF. The rearrangement uses TRBV2 and TRBJ1-5; TRBD1 might be the D (6 bases). This CDR3 is built from 13 residues. Germline V gene lookup returns CDR1 SNHLY and CDR2 FYNNEI. Trimming cost V 4 bases and J 10 bases, with 14 bases left between them.

This clone has a single count. The chain uses TRBV2 and TRBJ2-5, with D possibly being TRBD2 (5 bases). The CDR3 is made up of 15 amino acids. Trimming removed 0 bases from V and 1 base from J, with 9 bases in between. CDR1 SNHLY and CDR2 FYNNEI come from the germline V gene. The CDR3, as DNA: TGTGCCAGCAGTGAAGCCGGACTGGTCCAAGAGACCCAGTACTTC. Amino acid sequence: CASSEAGLVQETQYF.

V gene TRBV14 combines with J gene TRBJ1-2; TRBD1 matches at 10 bases. V trimming: 4 bases; J trimming: 6 bases; junction bases outside the gene matches: 8. The CDR3 extends over 15 amino acids. Germline loops: CDR1 SGHDN, CDR2 FVKESK. CDR3 loop: CASSPRGQGKHGYTF. The DNA for the CDR3 is TGTGCCAGCAGCCCGAGGGGACAGGGGAAACATGGCTACACCTTC.

The chain is built from TRBV7-9 and TRBJ2-3; TRBD2 aligns across 7 bases. The CDR3 has 13 amino acids. The ends lost 3 bases at V and 5 bases at J; junction bases unmatched: 2. Germline lookup yields CDR1 SEHNR and CDR2 FQNEAQ (reference sequence). The CDR3 bases are TGTGCCAGCAGCTTGGCGGGGGAAGATACGCAGTATTTT. Amino acids: CASSLAGEDTQYF.

The genes are TRBV6-5 and TRBJ1-2, with a tentative D call TRBD1 (5 bases). Germline V gene data show CDR1 as MNHEY and CDR2 as SVGAGI. The V and J ends lost 9 bases and 4 bases respectively, with 15 bases between them. The CDR3 extends over 13 amino acids. The CDR3 DNA is TGTGCCAGTAAGGTGAACGGGGGCTATGGCTACACCTTC. Its translation is CASKVNGGYGYTF.

The gene calls are TRBV5-1 and TRBJ1-3; D possibly corresponds to TRBD1 (6 bases). Germline loops: CDR1 SGHRS, CDR2 YFSETQ. The CDR3 is 16 residues long. Trimming took off 3 bases at V and 0 bases at J, with 13 bases between the two ends. CDR3 nucleotide sequence: TGCGCCAGCAGCTCCCGGGGGGCCTCCTCTGGAAACACCATATATTTT. It translates to CASSSRGASSGNTIYF.

The J gene is TRBJ2-7, the V gene TRBV20-1; D might be TRBD1 (5 bases). Trimming removed 3 bases at V and 3 bases at J, with 9 bases between. The germline gives CDR1 DFQATT, CDR2 SNEGSKA (reference sequence). The CDR3 has 12 residues. In nucleotides, the CDR3 is TGCAGTGCTAGTAAGGACATCTACGAGCAGTACTTC. Its protein product is CSASKDIYEQYF.